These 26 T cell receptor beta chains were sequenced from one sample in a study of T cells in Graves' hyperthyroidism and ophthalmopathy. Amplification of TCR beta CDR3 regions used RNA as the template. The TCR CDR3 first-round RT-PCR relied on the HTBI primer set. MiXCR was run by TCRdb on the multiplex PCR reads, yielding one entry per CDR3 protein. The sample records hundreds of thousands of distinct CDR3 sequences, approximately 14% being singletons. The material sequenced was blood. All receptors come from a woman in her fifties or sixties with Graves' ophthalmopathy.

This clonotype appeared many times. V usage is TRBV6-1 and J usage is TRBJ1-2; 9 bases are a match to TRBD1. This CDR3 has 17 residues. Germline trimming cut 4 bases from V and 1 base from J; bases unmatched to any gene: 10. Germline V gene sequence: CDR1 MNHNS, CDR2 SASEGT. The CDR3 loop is CASSARTGAIFNYGYTF. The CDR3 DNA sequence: TGTGCCAGCAGTGCAAGGACAGGGGCCATTTTTAACTATGGCTACACCTTC.

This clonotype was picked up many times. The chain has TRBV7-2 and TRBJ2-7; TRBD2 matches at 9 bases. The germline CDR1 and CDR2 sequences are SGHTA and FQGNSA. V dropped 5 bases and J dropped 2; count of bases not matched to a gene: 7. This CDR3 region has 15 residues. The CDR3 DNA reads TGTGCCAGCAGCAAAACTAGCGGGTATGCCTACGAGCAGTACTTC. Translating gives CASSKTSGYAYEQYF.

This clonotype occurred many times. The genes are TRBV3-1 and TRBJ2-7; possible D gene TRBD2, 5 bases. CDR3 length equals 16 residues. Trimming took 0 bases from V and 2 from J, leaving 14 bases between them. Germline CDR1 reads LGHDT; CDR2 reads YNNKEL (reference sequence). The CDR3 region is CASSQDQWLAAYEQYF. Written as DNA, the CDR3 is TGTGCCAGCAGCCAAGATCAGTGGCTAGCCGCCTACGAGCAGTACTTC.

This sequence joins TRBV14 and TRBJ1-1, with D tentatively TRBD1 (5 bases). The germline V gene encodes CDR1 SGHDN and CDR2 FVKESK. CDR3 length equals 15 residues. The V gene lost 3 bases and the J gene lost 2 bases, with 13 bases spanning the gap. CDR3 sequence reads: CASSHGGVLNTEAFF. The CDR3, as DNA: TGTGCCAGCAGCCATGGGGGGGTTTTAAACACTGAAGCTTTCTTT.

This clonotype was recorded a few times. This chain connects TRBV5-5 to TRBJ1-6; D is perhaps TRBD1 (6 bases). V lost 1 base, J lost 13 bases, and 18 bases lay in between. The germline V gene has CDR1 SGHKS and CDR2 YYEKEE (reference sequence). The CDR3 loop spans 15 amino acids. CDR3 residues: CASSLRAGEYIPLHF. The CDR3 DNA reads TGTGCCAGCAGCTTGCGGGCAGGGGAGTATATCCCCCTCCACTTT.

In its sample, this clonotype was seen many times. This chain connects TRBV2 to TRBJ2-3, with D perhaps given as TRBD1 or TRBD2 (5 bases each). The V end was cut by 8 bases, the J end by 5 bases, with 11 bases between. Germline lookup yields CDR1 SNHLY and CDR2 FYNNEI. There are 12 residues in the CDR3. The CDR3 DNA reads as TGTGCCAGCCGGGACCGTGGAGATACGCAGTATTTT. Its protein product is CASRDRGDTQYF.

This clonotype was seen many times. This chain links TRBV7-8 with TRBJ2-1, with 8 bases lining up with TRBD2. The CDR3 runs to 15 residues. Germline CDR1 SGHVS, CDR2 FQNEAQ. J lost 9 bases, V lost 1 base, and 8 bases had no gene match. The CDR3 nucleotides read TGTGCCAGCAGCTTAGGTTGGGGACTAGATCTTGAGCAGTTCTTC. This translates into CASSLGWGLDLEQFF.

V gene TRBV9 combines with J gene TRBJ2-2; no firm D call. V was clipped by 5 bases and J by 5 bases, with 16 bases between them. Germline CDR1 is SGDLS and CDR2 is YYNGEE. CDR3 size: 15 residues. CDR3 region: CASSAWGLGTGELFF. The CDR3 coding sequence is TGTGCCAGCAGTGCTTGGGGTTTAGGGACCGGGGAGCTGTTTTTT.

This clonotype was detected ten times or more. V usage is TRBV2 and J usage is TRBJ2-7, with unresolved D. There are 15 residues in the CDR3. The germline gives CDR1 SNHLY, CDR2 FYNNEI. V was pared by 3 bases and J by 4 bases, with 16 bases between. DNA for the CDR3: TGTGCCAGCAGTGAGGTGGGCAGCGAAAAATACGAGCAGTACTTC. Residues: CASSEVGSEKYEQYF.

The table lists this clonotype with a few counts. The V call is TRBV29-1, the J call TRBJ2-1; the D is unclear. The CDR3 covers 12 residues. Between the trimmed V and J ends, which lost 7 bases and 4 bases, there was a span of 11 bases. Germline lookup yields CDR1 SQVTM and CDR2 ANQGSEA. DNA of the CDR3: TGCAGCGCCAGACGGGTATACAATGAGCAGTTCTTC. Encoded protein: CSARRVYNEQFF.

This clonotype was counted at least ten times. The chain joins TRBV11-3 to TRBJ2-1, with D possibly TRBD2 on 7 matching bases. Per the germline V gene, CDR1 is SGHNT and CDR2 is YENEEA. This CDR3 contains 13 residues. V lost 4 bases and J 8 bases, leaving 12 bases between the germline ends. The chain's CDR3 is CASSSGAGDEQFF. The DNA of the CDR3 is TGTGCCAGCAGCTCAGGGGCGGGAGATGAGCAGTTCTTC.

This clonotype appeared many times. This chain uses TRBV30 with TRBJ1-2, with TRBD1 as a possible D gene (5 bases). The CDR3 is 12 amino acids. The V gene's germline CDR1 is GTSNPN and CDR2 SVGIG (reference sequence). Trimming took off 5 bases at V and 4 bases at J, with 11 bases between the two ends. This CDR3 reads CAWAPGGYGYTF. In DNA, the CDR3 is TGTGCCTGGGCCCCCGGGGGCTATGGCTACACCTTC.

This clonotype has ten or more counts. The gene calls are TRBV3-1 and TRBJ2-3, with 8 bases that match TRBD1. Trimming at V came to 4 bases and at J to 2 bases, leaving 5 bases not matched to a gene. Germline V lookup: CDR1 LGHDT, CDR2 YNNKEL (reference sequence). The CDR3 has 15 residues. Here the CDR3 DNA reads TGTGCCAGCAGCCTCCGGACAGGGATCACAGATACGCAGTATTTT. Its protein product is CASSLRTGITDTQYF.

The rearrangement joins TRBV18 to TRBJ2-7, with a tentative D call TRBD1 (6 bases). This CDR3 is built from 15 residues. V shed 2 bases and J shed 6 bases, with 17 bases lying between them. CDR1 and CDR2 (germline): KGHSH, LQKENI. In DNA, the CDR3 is TGTGCCAGCTCACCATTGGGGCAGGGGATGGGCGAGCAGTACTTC. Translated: CASSPLGQGMGEQYF.

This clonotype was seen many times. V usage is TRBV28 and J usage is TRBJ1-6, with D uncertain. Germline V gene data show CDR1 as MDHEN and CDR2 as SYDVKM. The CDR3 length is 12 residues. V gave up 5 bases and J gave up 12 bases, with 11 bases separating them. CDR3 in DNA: TGTGCCAGCAGTCAAGGCCCGAAACCCCTCCACTTT. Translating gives CASSQGPKPLHF.

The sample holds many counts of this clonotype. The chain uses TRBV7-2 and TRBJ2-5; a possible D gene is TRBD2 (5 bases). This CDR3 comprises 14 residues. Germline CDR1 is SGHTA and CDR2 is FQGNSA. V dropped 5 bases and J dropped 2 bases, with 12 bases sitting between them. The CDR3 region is CASSAPRGQETQYF. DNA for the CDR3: TGTGCCAGCAGCGCCCCTCGGGGACAAGAGACCCAGTACTTC.

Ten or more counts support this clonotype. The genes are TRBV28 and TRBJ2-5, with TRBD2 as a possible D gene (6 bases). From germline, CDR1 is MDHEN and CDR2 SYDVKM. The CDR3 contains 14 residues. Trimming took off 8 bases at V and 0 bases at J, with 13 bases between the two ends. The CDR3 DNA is TGTGCCAGCGGTAGCGGTTCGTACCAAGAGACCCAGTACTTC. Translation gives CASGSGSYQETQYF.

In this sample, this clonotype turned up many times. CDR3 protein: CSARLQRGVVGEQFF. CDR3 in DNA: TGCAGTGCCCGTCTCCAGCGGGGTGTCGTCGGTGAGCAGTTCTTC. V is TRBV20-1 and J is TRBJ2-1; 7 bases fit TRBD2. The V gene end was trimmed by 6 bases and the J gene end by 9 bases; junction bases not matched to a gene: 17. Germline V CDR1 and CDR2: DFQATT, SNEGSKA (reference sequence). The CDR3 runs 15 residues.

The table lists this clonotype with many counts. DNA of the CDR3: TGTGCCAGCTCACCATTGCAGGCGACAACTAATGAAAAACTGTTTTTT. This codes for CASSPLQATTNEKLFF. This chain links TRBV18 with TRBJ1-4; D call uncertain. The CDR3 is made up of 16 amino acids. CDR1 is KGHSH, CDR2 LQKENI, per germline. Trimming took 2 bases from V and 0 from J, leaving 10 bases between them.

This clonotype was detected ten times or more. This CDR3 is CSARVSGGRAYNEQFF. In DNA form, the CDR3 reads TGCAGTGCTAGAGTTTCGGGCGGGAGGGCCTACAATGAGCAGTTCTTC. The chain joins TRBV20-1 to TRBJ2-1, with 9 bases lining up with TRBD2. Per the germline V gene, CDR1 is DFQATT and CDR2 is SNEGSKA (reference sequence). The CDR3 runs 16 residues. J lost 2 bases, V lost 1 base, and 6 bases had no gene match.

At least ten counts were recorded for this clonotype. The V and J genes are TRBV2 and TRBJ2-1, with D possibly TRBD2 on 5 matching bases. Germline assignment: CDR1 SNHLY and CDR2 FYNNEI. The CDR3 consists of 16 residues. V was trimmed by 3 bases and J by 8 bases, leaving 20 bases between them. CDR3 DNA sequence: TGTGCCAGCAGTGAGCTGACGGGCCGGGCGCGGGATGAGCAGTTCTTC. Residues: CASSELTGRARDEQFF.

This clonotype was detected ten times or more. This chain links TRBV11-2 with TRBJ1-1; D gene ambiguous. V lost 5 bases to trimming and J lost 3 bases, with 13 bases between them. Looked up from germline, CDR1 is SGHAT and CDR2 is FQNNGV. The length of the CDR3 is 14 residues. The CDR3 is CASSPISGYTEAFF. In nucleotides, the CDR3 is TGTGCCAGCAGCCCCATATCGGGGTACACTGAAGCTTTCTTT.

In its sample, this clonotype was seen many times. The CDR3 protein is CASSETQGPYNEQFF. The CDR3 DNA follows: TGTGCCAGCAGTGAAACGCAGGGCCCCTACAATGAGCAGTTCTTC. The gene calls are TRBV2 and TRBJ2-1; TRBD1 is a possible D gene (5 bases). The CDR3 loop spans 15 amino acids. The V end lost 2 bases, the J end lost 2 bases, and 10 bases lay between the germline ends. Looked up from germline, CDR1 is SNHLY and CDR2 is FYNNEI.

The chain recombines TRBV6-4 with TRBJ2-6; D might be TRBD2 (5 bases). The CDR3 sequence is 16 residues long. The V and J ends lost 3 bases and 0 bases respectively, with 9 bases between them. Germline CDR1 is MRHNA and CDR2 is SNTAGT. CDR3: CASSEEASSGANVLTF. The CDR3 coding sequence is TGTGCCAGCAGTGAGGAGGCGAGCTCTGGGGCCAACGTCCTGACTTTC.

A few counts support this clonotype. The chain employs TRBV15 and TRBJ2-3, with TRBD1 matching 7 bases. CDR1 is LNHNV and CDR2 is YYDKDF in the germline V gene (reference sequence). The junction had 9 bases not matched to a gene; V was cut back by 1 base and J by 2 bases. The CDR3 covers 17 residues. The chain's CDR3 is CATSRALDRIVTDTQYF. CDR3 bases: TGTGCCACCAGCAGAGCATTGGACAGGATTGTCACAGATACGCAGTATTTT.

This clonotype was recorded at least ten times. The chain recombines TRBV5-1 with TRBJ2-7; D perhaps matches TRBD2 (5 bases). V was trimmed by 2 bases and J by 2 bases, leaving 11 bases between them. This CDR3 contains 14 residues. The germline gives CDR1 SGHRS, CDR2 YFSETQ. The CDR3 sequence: CASSFGLFAYEQYF. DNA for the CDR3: TGCGCCAGCAGCTTTGGACTCTTCGCCTACGAGCAGTACTTC. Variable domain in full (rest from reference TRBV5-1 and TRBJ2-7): KAGVTQTPRYLIKTRGQQVTLSCSPISGHRSVSWYQQTPGQGLQFLFEYFSETQRNKGNFPGRFSGRQFSNSRSEMNVSTLELGDSALYLCASSFGLFAYEQYFGPGTRLTVT.